This T cell receptor (beta chain) was identified during a study of T cell repertoires in cytomegalovirus infection. Study-wide context: CMV infection plus the matching HLA type was flagged by public TCR beta signatures.

In germline, CDR1 is SGHAT, CDR2 FQNNGV. The CDR3 has 14 residues. With V trimmed by 3 bases and J by 6 bases, 4 bases remained unmatched. One entry per CDR3 protein results from TCRdb running MiXCR on the reads. The sample includes more than 200,000 distinct CDR3 sequences, 9.1% of them seen just once. This clonotype showed up just a few times. The rearrangement uses TRBV11-2 and TRBJ2-1; 8 bases fit TRBD2. The clonotype originates from a human donor in good health (CMV status not recorded). Some clones in this sample may be carry-over from other donors' samples. Sequenced: PBMCs. The CDR3 region is CASSFQRGSNEQFF. In nucleotides, the CDR3 is TGTGCCAGCAGCTTCCAGCGGGGGTCCAATGAGCAGTTCTTC.